The 32 T cell receptor beta chains below come from one sample, sequenced in a study of glioma-infiltrating T cells. Amplification of TCR alpha and beta CDR3 regions from RNA used iRepertoire nested multiplex PCR. Via MiXCR, TCRdb re-called the multiplex PCR reads, giving one row per CDR3 protein. The top ten clones hold about 12% of a sample with fewer than 500,000 distinct CDR3 sequences, around 38% of them seen once. Sequenced material: glioma tissue, nonneoplastic brain tissue, or PBMCs (not recorded which). The receptor source for this set is a human donor with low-grade glioma or glioblastoma, undergoing nonglioma brain surgery, or in good health (not recorded which).

The rearrangement joins TRBV6-1 to TRBJ2-1; 12 positions agree with TRBD2. V trimming: 7 bases; J trimming: 4 bases; junction bases outside the gene matches: 5. The length of the CDR3 is 15 residues. The germline V gene has CDR1 MNHNS and CDR2 SASEGT. CDR3 in amino acids: CASKTSGRAYNEQFF. CDR3 coding DNA: TGTGCCAGCAAGACTAGCGGGAGAGCTTACAATGAGCAGTTCTTC.

This clonotype has only one observation. One base away lies a much larger clone, so this may be a sequencing read error. The chain employs TRBV20-1 and TRBJ2-3; 8 bases line up with TRBD2. Germline CDR1 is DFQATT and CDR2 is SNEGSKA (reference sequence). This CDR3 has 15 amino acids. CDR3 region: CSATSLADSTHTQYF. The CDR3 coding sequence is TGCAGTGCTACCTCACTAGCGGATAGCACACATACGCAGTATTTT.

The chain combines TRBV12-3 or TRBV12-4 with TRBJ2-2; 8 bases map to TRBD2. The CDR3 is 15 amino acids. V dropped 5 bases and J dropped 6; count of bases not matched to a gene: 8. CDR3: CASSPYSGGAGELFF. The CDR3, as DNA: TGTGCCAGCAGTCCCTATTCGGGGGGGGCCGGGGAGCTGTTTTTT.

To note about this clonotype: Germline is not matched at one junction end, which may reflect a read error. The gene calls are TRBV28 and TRBJ2-1; 9 bases align to TRBD1. The CDR3 has 15 residues. CDR1 is MDHEN and CDR2 is SYDVKM in the germline V gene. CDR3 coding DNA: TGTGCCAGCAGTTCGGGACAGGGAGCCTACAATGAGCAGTTTTTC. Translated: CASSSGQGAYNEQFF.

For this clonotype: A read error is possible here, since a much larger clone lies one base away. The chain uses TRBV27 and TRBJ1-1; TRBD1 matches at 9 bases. The CDR3 is made up of 16 amino acids. Germline V gene lookup returns CDR1 MNHEY and CDR2 SMNVEV (reference sequence). The chain's CDR3 is CASRTGDPLMNTKAFF. In DNA form, the CDR3 reads TGTGCCAGCCGGACAGGGGACCCACTCATGAACACTAAAGCTTTCTTT.

J is TRBJ2-7 and V is TRBV7-3; no clear D gene. The CDR3 has 17 residues. The V gene's germline CDR1 is SGHTA and CDR2 FQGTGA. Trimming took 0 bases from V and 4 from J, leaving 19 bases between them. CDR3 in DNA: TGTGCCAGCAGCTTAACCCCTGGGCCATACTTCTCGTACGAGCAGTACTTC. This gives the protein CASSLTPGPYFSYEQYF.

In this sample, this clonotype turned up a few times. The chain recombines TRBV27 with TRBJ2-1; possibly TRBD2 for D (6 bases). With 5 bases removed from V and 5 bases from J, the gap between germline ends came to 25 bases. Looked up from germline, CDR1 is MNHEY and CDR2 is SMNVEV (reference sequence). The CDR3 is made up of 18 amino acids. Here the CDR3 DNA reads TGTGCCAGCAGTCCCCCAGGGACTTCAGAGGAGGGGCACAATGAGCAGTTCTTC. Amino acids: CASSPPGTSEEGHNEQFF.

With respect to this clonotype: One end of the junction is discordant with germline, which a read error may explain. J is TRBJ2-1 and V is TRBV20-1, with unresolved D. The CDR3 is made up of 15 amino acids. Germline CDR1 is DFQATT and CDR2 is SNEGSKA (reference sequence). CDR3 sequence (DNA): TGCAGTGCTCTCTCGCGAGGTCAGTCCTACAATAAGCAGTTCTTC. Its protein is CSALSRGQSYNKQFF.

V usage is TRBV20-1 and J usage is TRBJ2-7; tentatively, D is TRBD1 or TRBD2 (6 bases each). This CDR3 is 14 amino acids long. The V and J ends lost 1 base and 5 bases respectively, with 15 bases between them. Germline V gives CDR1 DFQATT, CDR2 SNEGSKA (reference sequence). The CDR3 spells CSARVLTGADEQYF. The DNA of the CDR3 is TGCAGTGCTAGAGTACTCACGGGGGCGGACGAGCAGTACTTC.

The chain employs TRBV7-2 and TRBJ2-1; possible D gene TRBD2, 6 bases. This CDR3 is 15 amino acids long. Germline CDR1 reads SGHTA; CDR2 reads FQGNSA. Trimming removed 0 bases at V and 4 bases at J, with 10 bases between. In DNA, the CDR3 is TGTGCCAGCAGCTTAGCGGGAGGAGAATACAATGAGCAGTTCTTC. This codes for CASSLAGGEYNEQFF.

V and J are TRBV4-1 and TRBJ2-1, with no clear D. Germline V gene lookup returns CDR1 MGHRA and CDR2 YSYEKL. Trimming took off 0 bases at V and 3 bases at J, with 6 bases between the two ends. This CDR3 is 14 amino acids long. CDR3 sequence: CASSQEFYYNEQFF. Here the CDR3 DNA reads TGCGCCAGCAGCCAAGAATTTTACTACAATGAGCAGTTCTTC.

At least ten counts were recorded for this clonotype. The chain links TRBV15 to TRBJ1-1; the D gene is possibly TRBD1 (6 bases). This CDR3 has 15 amino acids. Germline V gene sequence: CDR1 LNHNV, CDR2 YYDKDF (reference sequence). V was clipped by 0 bases and J by 5 bases, with 13 bases between them. The chain's CDR3 is CATSRDPGAWTEAFF. In DNA form, the CDR3 reads TGTGCCACCAGCAGAGATCCGGGGGCTTGGACTGAAGCTTTCTTT.

The chain combines TRBV12-3 or TRBV12-4 with TRBJ2-5; 10 nucleotides line up with TRBD1. J gave up 3 bases and V 8 bases, and 0 bases lay outside the gene matches. The CDR3 has 12 residues. DNA of the CDR3: TGTGCCAGCGGGACAGGGGAAGAGACCCAGTACTTC. As protein: CASGTGEETQYF.

The gene calls are TRBV4-2 and TRBJ2-1, with D hard to call. Trimming took off 0 bases at V and 5 bases at J, with 11 bases between the two ends. This CDR3 spans 15 amino acids. CDR1 and CDR2 from the germline V gene are LGHNA and YNFKEQ. The CDR3 loop reads CASSQESGRDNEQFF. The DNA of the CDR3 is TGTGCCAGCAGCCAAGAATCGGGCCGCGACAATGAGCAGTTCTTC.

This clonotype was found a few times. The V and J genes are TRBV7-2 and TRBJ2-1; D is possibly TRBD1 or TRBD2 (5 bases each). Germline-derived CDR1 and CDR2 are SGHTA and FQGNSA. The CDR3 length is 15 residues. Trimming took off 4 bases at V and 0 bases at J, with 10 bases between the two ends. The CDR3 sequence is CASSSWGSSYNEQFF. The DNA of the CDR3 is TGTGCCAGCAGCTCTTGGGGGAGCTCCTACAATGAGCAGTTCTTC.

This clonotype has ten or more counts. The genes are TRBV7-2 and TRBJ2-3, with 9 bases fitting TRBD2. Germline CDR1 reads SGHTA; CDR2 reads FQGNSA. The CDR3 spans 15 residues. J was trimmed by 1 base and V by 1 base; bases with no gene match: 0. DNA of the CDR3: TGTGCCAGCAGCTTAGGACTAGCGGGCACAGATACGCAGTATTTT. Translating gives CASSLGLAGTDTQYF.

The chain combines TRBV28 with TRBJ1-2; D is unclear. The length of the CDR3 is 13 residues. The V end lost 8 bases, the J end lost 5 bases, and 15 bases lay between the germline ends. Germline-derived CDR1 and CDR2 are MDHEN and SYDVKM. CDR3 nucleotides: TGTGCCAGCTTCTATCCGTCGCGTTATGGCTACACCTTC. Translated, it gives CASFYPSRYGYTF.

J is TRBJ2-1 and V is TRBV27, with D tentatively TRBD1 or TRBD2 (6 bases each). This CDR3 has 15 amino acids. Trimming pared 8 bases from V and 9 bases from J, leaving 23 bases between. Germline CDR1 and CDR2: MNHEY and SMNVEV (reference sequence). In DNA form, the CDR3 reads TGTGCCAGCGCCTTAGGGGGGTTTACAATTATTGAGCAGTTCTTC. It specifies CASALGGFTIIEQFF.

This chain connects TRBV2 to TRBJ2-3; 10 bases map to TRBD2. With V trimmed by 8 bases and J by 0 bases, 2 bases remained unmatched. CDR3 length: 14 amino acids. Germline V CDR1 and CDR2: SNHLY, FYNNEI. CDR3: CASQLAGSTDTQYF. In DNA, the CDR3 is TGTGCCAGCCAACTAGCGGGGAGCACAGATACGCAGTATTTT.

The V gene is TRBV4-1, the J gene TRBJ2-1; D gene unclear. V was clipped by 0 bases and J by 9 bases, with 6 bases between them. Germline loops: CDR1 MGHRA, CDR2 YSYEKL. The CDR3 covers 12 residues. CDR3 protein: CASSQDGSEQFF. The CDR3 DNA sequence: TGCGCCAGCAGCCAAGATGGATCTGAGCAGTTCTTC.

Comment on this clonotype: The CDR3 ends on some other residue instead of the conserved phenylalanine or tryptophan, so this is likely a read error. V is TRBV19 and J is TRBJ2-2; 10 positions match TRBD1. Trimming removed 6 bases from V and 7 bases from J; junction bases left unmatched: 8. Germline V gives CDR1 LNHDA, CDR2 SQIVND (reference sequence). The CDR3 runs to 15 residues. CDR3 protein: CASSPDRGHVGELFS. The CDR3 DNA follows: TGTGCCAGTAGCCCTGACAGGGGGCATGTCGGGGAGCTGTTTTCT.

With respect to this clonotype: Possible read error: a much larger clone is one base away. V is TRBV4-2 and J is TRBJ1-1, with D perhaps matching TRBD1 (6 bases). This CDR3 has 14 amino acids. Germline V gene lookup returns CDR1 LGHNA and CDR2 YNFKEQ. In nucleotides, the CDR3 is TGTGCCAGCAGTAAAAGGGGGGAGAACAGTGAAGCTTTCTTT. Encoded protein: CASSKRGENSEAFF.

This clonotype has ten or more counts. The J gene is TRBJ1-5, the V gene TRBV6-1; D is uncertain. Germline CDR1 and CDR2: MNHNS and SASEGT. The CDR3 contains 12 residues. Trimming took off 5 bases at V and 7 bases at J, with 9 bases between the two ends. CDR3 sequence (DNA): TGTGCCAGCAGTTGGGAAAAGCAGCCCCAGCATTTT. Amino acids: CASSWEKQPQHF.

J is TRBJ2-3 and V is TRBV29-1, with D possibly being TRBD1 (6 bases). The CDR3 is 12 amino acids. The germline CDR1 and CDR2 sequences are SQVTM and ANQGSEA. Trimming removed 6 bases at V and 5 bases at J, with 12 bases between. The CDR3 reads CSVPTGLDTQYF. As DNA, the CDR3 is TGCAGCGTGCCTACAGGGTTAGATACGCAGTATTTT.

The CDR3 sequence is CASGMPGRRQETQYF. The CDR3 bases are TGTGCCAGCGGGATGCCGGGCAGACGGCAAGAGACCCAGTACTTC. The genes are TRBV27 and TRBJ2-5; D gene ambiguous. This CDR3 is 15 amino acids long. The germline gives CDR1 MNHEY, CDR2 SMNVEV (reference sequence). The ends were cut back, 8 bases at V and 2 bases at J, with 18 bases in the middle.

The V call is TRBV4-2, the J call TRBJ2-7, with 9 bases matching TRBD1. After removal of 1 base from V and 6 bases from J, the junction contained 4 bases not matched to a gene. CDR1 LGHNA and CDR2 YNFKEQ come from the germline V gene. The CDR3 contains 14 residues. CDR3 coding DNA: TGTGCCAGCAGCCAAGCCGGGACAGGGACCGAGCAGTACTTC. It translates to CASSQAGTGTEQYF.

The chain joins TRBV20-1 to TRBJ1-6; maybe TRBD1 (6 bases). In germline, CDR1 is DFQATT, CDR2 SNEGSKA (reference sequence). The length of the CDR3 is 15 residues. With 0 bases removed from V and 7 bases from J, the gap between germline ends came to 13 bases. CDR3 sequence: CSAREGARRNSPLHF. In nucleotides, the CDR3 is TGCAGTGCTAGAGAGGGGGCGCGGAGGAATTCACCCCTCCACTTT.

For this clonotype: At one boundary the junction diverges from the germline segment, which might be a read error. V usage is TRBV6-1 and J usage is TRBJ2-2, with 7 bases aligning to TRBD2. This CDR3 spans 16 amino acids. CDR1 and CDR2 from the germline V gene are MNHNS and SASEGT. CDR3 in DNA: TGTGTCAGCAGTGAAGCGCTAGCGGCTAACACCGGGGAGGTGTTTTTT. It specifies CVSSEALAANTGEVFF.

The table lists this clonotype with a few counts. The CDR3 nucleotides read TGTGCCAGCAGCGAGAACAGGGCTCGGCAGGGCACCGGGGAGCTGTTTTTT. This encodes CASSENRARQGTGELFF. The rearrangement links TRBV11-2 to TRBJ2-2; D may be TRBD1 (6 bases). Germline CDR1 SGHAT, CDR2 FQNNGV. The CDR3 spans 17 residues. V lost 5 bases and J lost 4, with 20 bases in between. The full variable domain, completed using reference TRBV11-2 and TRBJ2-2, is EAGVAQSPRYKIIEKRQSVAFWCNPISGHATLYWYQQILGQGPKLLIQFQNNGVVDDSQLPKDRFSAERLKGVDSTLKIQPAKLEDSAVYLCASSENRARQGTGELFFGEGSRLTVL.

In the case of this clonotype: Being one base from a much bigger clone, this may be a read error. The chain carries TRBV28 and TRBJ2-1, with D maybe TRBD1 (6 bases). This CDR3 comprises 16 residues. The V and J ends lost 5 bases and 10 bases respectively, with 24 bases between them. Germline loops: CDR1 MDHEN, CDR2 SYDVKM. CDR3 loop: CASSPQVKGVLSEQFF. The CDR3 DNA is TGTGCCAGCAGTCCCCAGGTGAAGGGGGTTTTGAGCGAGCAGTTCTTC. Full variable domain (missing parts from reference TRBV28 and TRBJ2-1): DVKVTQSSRYLVKRTGEKVFLECVQDMDHENMFWYRQDPGLGLRLIYFSYDVKMKEKGDIPEGYSVSREKKERFSLILESASTNQTSMYLCASSPQVKGVLSEQFFGPGTRLTVL.

The chain is built from TRBV12-3 or TRBV12-4 and TRBJ2-3; the D gene is possibly TRBD2 (6 bases). The CDR3 sequence is 14 residues long. V lost 3 bases, J lost 4 bases, and 11 bases lay in between. The CDR3, as DNA: TGTGCCAGCAGTTTGGCGGGAAGTTCAGATACGCAGTATTTT. Translation gives CASSLAGSSDTQYF.

This chain connects TRBV7-2 to TRBJ2-7; D may correspond to TRBD1 or TRBD2 (5 bases each). Trimming stripped 3 bases from V and 2 bases from J, with 11 bases between. Per the germline V gene, CDR1 is SGHTA and CDR2 is FQGNSA. The CDR3 length is 14 residues. The CDR3 reads CTSSFAGTAYEQYF. The CDR3 DNA reads as TGTACCAGCAGCTTCGCAGGGACGGCCTACGAGCAGTACTTC.